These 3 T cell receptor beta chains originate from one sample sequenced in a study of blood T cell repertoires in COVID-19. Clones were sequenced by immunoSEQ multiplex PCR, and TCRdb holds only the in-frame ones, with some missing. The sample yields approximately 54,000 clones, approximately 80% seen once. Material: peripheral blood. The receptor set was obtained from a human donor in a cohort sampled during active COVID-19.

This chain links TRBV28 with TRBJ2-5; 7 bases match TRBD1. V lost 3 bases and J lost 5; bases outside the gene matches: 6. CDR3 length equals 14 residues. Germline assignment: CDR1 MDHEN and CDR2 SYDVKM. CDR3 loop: CASSFRGGPETQYF. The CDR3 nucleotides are TGTGCCAGCAGTTTCAGAGGGGGCCCTGAGACCCAGTACTTC.

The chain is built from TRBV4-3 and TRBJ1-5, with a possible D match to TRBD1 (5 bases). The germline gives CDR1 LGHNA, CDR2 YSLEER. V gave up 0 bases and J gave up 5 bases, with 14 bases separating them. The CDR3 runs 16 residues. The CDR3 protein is CASSQDAQGADQPQHF. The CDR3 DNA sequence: TGCGCCAGCAGCCAAGATGCGCAGGGTGCCGATCAGCCCCAGCATTTT.

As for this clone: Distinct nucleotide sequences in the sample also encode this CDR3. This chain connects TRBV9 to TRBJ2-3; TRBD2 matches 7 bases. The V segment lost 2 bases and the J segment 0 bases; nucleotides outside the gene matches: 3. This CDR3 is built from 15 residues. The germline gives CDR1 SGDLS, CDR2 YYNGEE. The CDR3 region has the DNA TGTGCCAGCAGCGTCTCGGGAGGCAGCACAGATACGCAGTATTTT. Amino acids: CASSVSGGSTDTQYF.